This T cell receptor (beta chain) was sequenced in a study of blood T cells in healthy people across ages. On the study more broadly: In model experiments, template switching was able to capture about one barcoded beta molecule for every two T cells that were present.

Primed by a sample-barcoded 5' primer and a J-beta primer mix, a second PCR proceeded for roughly 7 to 12 cycles. Every individual sample yielded 2.5 million or more paired-end reads (each containing CDR3). Via MiXCR, TCRdb re-called the 5' RACE reads, giving one row per CDR3 protein. The table includes 1.2 million to 1.5 million distinct CDR3 sequences, approximately 42% detected once. Study-level findings and limits: Relative to aged donors, long-lived donors carried more naive CD4+ cells and displayed higher diversity.

Details on this clonotype: Its antigen is unknown.

Sample donors were healthy Caucasian individuals that came from Russia, aged 6 to 90. This CDR3 comprises 13 residues. V lost 6 bases to trimming and J lost 7 bases; unmatched junction nucleotides: 5. Germline V CDR1 and CDR2: SEHNR, FQNEAQ (reference sequence). The sequencing sample was made of blood. The sequence derives from a woman younger than 30 in good health. The V call is TRBV7-9, the J call TRBJ2-1; 8 bases map to TRBD1. CDR3 loop: CASRGQDFNEQFF. The CDR3 nucleotides are TGTGCCAGCAGGGGACAGGATTTTAATGAGCAGTTCTTC. The full variable domain, with the rest looked up from reference TRBV7-9 and TRBJ2-1, is DTGVSQNPRHKITKRGQNVTFRCDPISEHNRLYWYRQTLGQGPEFLTYFQNEAQLEKSRLLSDRFSAERPKGSFSTLEIQRTEQGDSAMYLCASRGQDFNEQFFGPGTRLTVL.